Listed below are T cell receptor beta chains from one sample, sequenced in a study of blood T cell repertoires in COVID-19. Generated by immunoSEQ multiplex PCR, the TCRdb table keeps only in-frame clones and is missing some. The sample holds roughly 74,000 clones, around 88% seen once. The specimen was peripheral blood. The receptor set was obtained from an elderly woman with active or convalescent COVID-19. The CDR3 runs from the conserved cysteine through the conserved F or W. Fields, in order: V gene, D gene, J gene, CDR3 length, clone size, CDR3 protein, CDR3 DNA. The D gene is left open where the match is weak. Clone size is not always given. Where it is, it says once, few, many or a class for expanded clones.

TRBV11-2	TRBD1	TRBJ1-1	13	NA	CASSPDRGTEAFF	TGTGCCAGCAGCCCAGACAGGGGCACTGAAGCTTTCTTT
TRBV12-5	NA	TRBJ2-1	15	NA	CASGLGLHPGSEQFF	TGTGCTAGTGGTTTGGGACTCCATCCCGGGAGTGAGCAGTTCTTC
TRBV28	NA	TRBJ2-1	15	NA	CASRNSLKVGNEQFF	TGTGCCAGCAGAAATAGCCTGAAGGTGGGCAATGAGCAGTTCTTC
TRBV19	NA	TRBJ1-5	15	NA	CASSIAVYSNQPQHF	TGTGCCAGTAGTATTGCGGTCTATAGCAATCAGCCCCAGCATTTT
TRBV28	TRBD1	TRBJ2-5	14	NA	CASRSGQDQETQYF	TGTGCCAGCAGATCCGGACAGGATCAAGAGACCCAGTACTTC
TRBV27	NA	TRBJ1-5	13	NA	CASSLGVYQPQHF	TGTGCCAGCAGTTTGGGAGTGTATCAGCCCCAGCATTTT
TRBV20-1	TRBD1	TRBJ1-2	14	once	CSASLTGVRSGYTF	TGCAGTGCTAGTTTGACAGGGGTGAGAAGCGGCTACACCTTC
TRBV7-2	TRBD1	TRBJ1-6	14	NA	CASSLVTGNSPLHF	TGTGCCAGCAGCTTAGTGACAGGGAATTCACCCCTCCACTTT
TRBV10-3	NA	TRBJ1-3	12	NA	CAISEIGNTIYF	TGTGCCATCAGTGAGATCGGTAACACCATATATTTT
TRBV5-4	TRBD1	TRBJ2-7	16	NA	CASSLGAGQGAYEQYF	TGTGCCAGCAGCTTGGGGGCCGGGCAGGGGGCTTACGAGCAGTACTTC
TRBV9	TRBD2	TRBJ2-1	15	NA	CASSVVGGSGNEQFF	TGTGCCAGCAGCGTAGTGGGCGGGAGTGGCAATGAGCAGTTCTTC
TRBV29-1	TRBD1	TRBJ2-3	15	NA	CSAEGPRGLGDTQYF	TGCAGCGCCGAAGGGCCCAGGGGGCTTGGAGATACGCAGTATTTT
TRBV5-1	TRBD1	TRBJ1-2	13	NA	CASKRTGAYGYTF	TGCGCCAGCAAAAGGACAGGGGCATATGGCTACACCTTC
TRBV27	NA	TRBJ2-5	15	NA	CASSLGWGGQETQYF	TGTGCCAGCAGTTTAGGGTGGGGAGGCCAAGAGACCCAGTACTTC
TRBV9	NA	TRBJ1-1	18	NA	CASSVQPGSPGMNTEAFF	TGTGCCAGCAGCGTTCAACCCGGGTCCCCGGGAATGAACACTGAAGCTTTCTTT
TRBV11-3	TRBD1	TRBJ2-7	14	NA	CASSFGQGGREQYF	TGTGCCAGCAGCTTTGGACAGGGAGGTAGGGAGCAGTACTTC
TRBV11-2	NA	TRBJ2-2	16	NA	CASSLVLQGYTGELFF	TGTGCCAGCAGCTTAGTTTTGCAGGGATACACCGGGGAGCTGTTTTTT
TRBV6-5	TRBD2	TRBJ2-2	16	NA	CASSYGAGAVTGELFF	TGTGCCAGCAGTTACGGGGCGGGAGCGGTCACCGGGGAGCTGTTTTTT
TRBV30	NA	TRBJ2-3	15	NA	CARALGQVGGDTQYF	TGTGCCAGGGCCCTCGGACAGGTTGGAGGGGATACGCAGTATTTT
TRBV19	TRBD2	TRBJ2-1	15	NA	CASSIKAGGPSLQFF	TGTGCCAGTAGTATTAAGGCGGGAGGGCCTTCACTTCAGTTCTTC
TRBV6-5	NA	TRBJ2-7	13	NA	CASIGLPSYEQYF	TGTGCCAGCATTGGACTACCGTCCTACGAGCAGTACTTC
TRBV11-2	NA	TRBJ1-1	15	NA	CASSPGKGQNTEAFF	TGTGCCAGCAGCCCCGGGAAGGGACAGAACACTGAAGCTTTCTTT
TRBV9	NA	TRBJ2-7	14	NA	CASSVGSTAYEQYF	TGTGCCAGCAGCGTAGGGTCGACAGCCTACGAGCAGTACTTC